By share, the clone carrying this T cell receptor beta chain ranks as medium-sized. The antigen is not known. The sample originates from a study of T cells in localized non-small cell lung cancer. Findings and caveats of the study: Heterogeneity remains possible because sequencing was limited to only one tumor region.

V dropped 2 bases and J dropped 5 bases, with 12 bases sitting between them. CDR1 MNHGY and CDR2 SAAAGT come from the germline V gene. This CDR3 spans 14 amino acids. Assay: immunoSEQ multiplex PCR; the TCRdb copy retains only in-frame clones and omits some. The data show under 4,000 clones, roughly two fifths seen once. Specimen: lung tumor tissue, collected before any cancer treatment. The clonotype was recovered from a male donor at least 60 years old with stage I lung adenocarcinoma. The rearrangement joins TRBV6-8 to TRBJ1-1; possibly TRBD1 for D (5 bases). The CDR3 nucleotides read TGTGCCAGCAGTTACCGAAGGGGTTCGACTGAAGCTTTCTTT. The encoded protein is CASSYRRGSTEAFF.